This entry lists 5 T cell receptor beta chains sequenced from one sample in a study of OX40 agonist ivuxolimab in advanced cancers. Sequencing was performed with immunoSEQ multiplex PCR; in TCRdb, only in-frame clones are kept and a portion is missing. Among around 100,000 clones listed, about 87% were seen once. Material: CD4+ or CD8+ T cells sorted from blood, obtained in a trial of the OX40 agonist ivuxolimab. The source is an adult with an advanced solid tumor such as melanoma, head and neck, liver or kidney cancer.

The chain has TRBV6-1 and TRBJ2-7; 8 bases are shared with TRBD1. V dropped 3 bases and J dropped 0; count of bases not matched to a gene: 4. Germline loops: CDR1 MNHNS, CDR2 SASEGT. The length of the CDR3 is 15 residues. The DNA for the CDR3 is TGTGCCAGCAGTGACAGGGGGCGCGCCTCCTACGAGCAGTACTTC. Translating it yields CASSDRGRASYEQYF.

The chain links TRBV6-5 to TRBJ2-3; 7 nucleotides match TRBD1. The V gene end was trimmed by 4 bases and the J gene end by 2 bases; junction bases not matched to a gene: 3. This CDR3 has 14 residues. Germline-derived CDR1 and CDR2 are MNHEY and SVGAGI. The CDR3 DNA follows: TGTGCCAGCAGTTTAAGGGGGCCCACAGATACGCAGTATTTT. Translating it yields CASSLRGPTDTQYF.

The chain recombines TRBV19 with TRBJ2-7; unclear D gene. V was shortened by 7 bases and J by 9 bases, with 16 bases between the two germline ends. CDR1 and CDR2 from the germline V gene are LNHDA and SQIVND (reference sequence). There are 12 residues in the CDR3. The CDR3 nucleotides read TGTGCCAGTACTTCAAGAATGGGTTTGCAGTACTTC. This sequence encodes CASTSRMGLQYF.

CDR3: CASRGTGARAFF. The DNA for the CDR3 is TGTGCCAGCAGGGGTACCGGGGCCAGGGCTTTCTTT. The chain joins TRBV28 to TRBJ1-1; a weak D match, TRBD1 (5 bases). Germline V gene sequence: CDR1 MDHEN, CDR2 SYDVKM. Trimming shortened V by 6 bases and J by 11 bases, and 16 bases separated the two germline ends. This CDR3 comprises 12 residues.

This clone was counted between two and nine times. The chain couples TRBV14 to TRBJ1-1, with a weak D call TRBD1 (6 bases). The CDR3 has 15 amino acids. V dropped 5 bases and J dropped 5 bases, with 18 bases sitting between them. Per germline, CDR1 SGHDN and CDR2 FVKESK. In DNA, the CDR3 is TGTGCCAGCAGCACACAGGGTACTCTGGGGACTGAAGCTTTCTTT. Translating it yields CASSTQGTLGTEAFF.